Listed here are 22 T cell receptor beta chains from one sample, sequenced in a study of long-term antiretroviral therapy in people with HIV. Samples were assayed with immunoSEQ v3.0 at survey level. TCRdb keeps only in-frame clones here, not all; method: immunoSEQ multiplex PCR. Of 20,000 to 30,000 clones in the sample, approximately 90% are singletons; the top ten hold approximately 3.8%. This specimen consisted of unsorted PBMCs, obtained 1.9 years after starting antiretroviral therapy. These receptors came from a woman in her twenties or thirties with HIV.

In this sample, this clone turned up a few times. V is TRBV25-1 and J is TRBJ1-2, with D unresolved. Per the germline V gene, CDR1 is MGHDK and CDR2 is SYGVNS. This CDR3 comprises 16 residues. V lost 5 bases, J lost 6 bases, and 22 bases lay in between. CDR3 nucleotides: TGTGCCAGCAGTTCCCAAAGGCTCCCCGCTACTAATGGCTACACCTTC. Amino acid sequence: CASSSQRLPATNGYTF.

This clone occurred a few times. The gene calls are TRBV14 and TRBJ1-6; D call uncertain. CDR1 is SGHDN and CDR2 is FVKESK in the germline V gene. Trimming cost V 4 bases and J 9 bases, with 10 bases left between them. This CDR3 is 13 amino acids long. CDR3 sequence: CASSPFDGSPLHF. The CDR3 DNA is TGTGCCAGCAGCCCATTCGACGGTTCACCCCTCCACTTT.

This clone has just a few counts. The gene calls are TRBV10-2 and TRBJ1-6; D might be TRBD1 (5 bases). In germline, CDR1 is WSHSY, CDR2 SAAADI. The CDR3 has 13 residues. The V and J ends lost 6 bases and 13 bases respectively, with 16 bases between them. Here the CDR3 reads CASRRQIRSPLHF. The CDR3 DNA reads TGCGCCAGCAGGAGACAGATCCGTTCTCCCCTCCACTTT.

This chain connects TRBV5-1 to TRBJ2-1; 12 nucleotides line up with TRBD1. Germline lookup yields CDR1 SGHRS and CDR2 YFSETQ. CDR3 size: 15 residues. V lost 3 bases to trimming and J lost 6 bases; unmatched junction nucleotides: 4. The CDR3 DNA reads TGCGCCAGCAGCTACGGGACAGGGGGCGTCAATGAGCAGTTCTTC. Amino acids: CASSYGTGGVNEQFF.

The rearrangement links TRBV5-5 to TRBJ2-1; D remains ambiguous. V was shortened by 2 bases and J by 2 bases, with 8 bases between the two germline ends. Germline lookup yields CDR1 SGHKS and CDR2 YYEKEE (reference sequence). This CDR3 comprises 14 residues. The CDR3 protein is CASSLMQTYNEQFF. The CDR3 DNA sequence: TGTGCCAGCAGCTTAATGCAGACCTACAATGAGCAGTTCTTC.

J is TRBJ2-2 and V is TRBV5-1; D gene ambiguous. CDR3 length: 15 residues. V gave up 0 bases and J gave up 0 bases, with 6 bases separating them. Germline V CDR1 and CDR2: SGHRS, YFSETQ. The CDR3, as DNA: TGCGCCAGCAGCTTGGGAGACACGAACACCGGGGAGCTGTTTTTT. Translating gives CASSLGDTNTGELFF.

This clone has just a few counts. The V and J genes are TRBV5-4 and TRBJ1-2; D is unclear. The length of the CDR3 is 14 residues. Trimming stripped 2 bases from V and 0 bases from J, with 8 bases between. Germline V CDR1 and CDR2: SGHNT, YYREEE (reference sequence). CDR3 in DNA: TGTGCCAGCAGCTTTGACGGAACTAACTATGGCTACACCTTC. Translated: CASSFDGTNYGYTF.

The rearrangement links TRBV28 to TRBJ2-1; either TRBD1 or TRBD2 may supply D (5 bases each). Germline CDR1 is MDHEN and CDR2 is SYDVKM. The CDR3 is 15 amino acids. V gave up 7 bases and J gave up 7 bases, with 20 bases separating them. The CDR3 loop is CASNRPGPAVNEQFF. In DNA, the CDR3 is TGTGCCAGCAATCGACCGGGACCGGCGGTGAATGAGCAGTTCTTC. The variable domain in full, completed from reference TRBV28 and TRBJ2-1, reads DVKVTQSSRYLVKRTGEKVFLECVQDMDHENMFWYRQDPGLGLRLIYFSYDVKMKEKGDIPEGYSVSREKKERFSLILESASTNQTSMYLCASNRPGPAVNEQFFGPGTRLTVL.

V gene TRBV25-1 combines with J gene TRBJ1-1; D is undetermined. CDR3 length: 15 amino acids. Looked up from germline, CDR1 is MGHDK and CDR2 is SYGVNS. V lost 5 bases, J lost 0 bases, and 13 bases lay in between. CDR3: CASSPPREMNTEAFF. The CDR3 DNA reads TGTGCCAGCAGTCCCCCGAGAGAGATGAACACTGAAGCTTTCTTT.

The V call is TRBV6-5, the J call TRBJ2-3, with TRBD1 matching 9 bases. With V trimmed by 9 bases and J by 2 bases, 6 bases remained unmatched. From germline, CDR1 is MNHEY and CDR2 SVGAGI. The CDR3 runs 14 residues. The CDR3 DNA reads TGTGCCAGTCAGACAGGGGGTTCCACAGATACGCAGTATTTT. Translation: CASQTGGSTDTQYF.

The chain's CDR3 is CASSLNGEAFF. Here the CDR3 DNA reads TGCGCCAGCAGCTTAAATGGTGAAGCTTTCTTT. V gene TRBV5-1 combines with J gene TRBJ1-1, with D uncertain. The germline V gene encodes CDR1 SGHRS and CDR2 YFSETQ. The CDR3 is 11 residues long. Deletions cut 2 bases from V and 7 bases from J, with 6 bases between. Supplemented by reference TRBV5-1 and TRBJ1-1, the full variable domain reads KAGVTQTPRYLIKTRGQQVTLSCSPISGHRSVSWYQQTPGQGLQFLFEYFSETQRNKGNFPGRFSGRQFSNSRSEMNVSTLELGDSALYLCASSLNGEAFFGQGTRLTVV.

Points on this clone: At the DNA level, this CDR3 is encoded by other sequences in the same sample as well. The chain recombines TRBV5-1 with TRBJ1-1; D ambiguous. The CDR3 extends over 14 amino acids. Per germline, CDR1 SGHRS and CDR2 YFSETQ. The ends were cut back, 4 bases at V and 2 bases at J, with 12 bases in the middle. CDR3 sequence reads: CASSPRTVNTEAFF. In DNA, the CDR3 is TGCGCCAGCAGCCCACGGACGGTCAACACTGAAGCTTTCTTT.

The J gene is TRBJ2-5, the V gene TRBV7-6; 8 bases align to TRBD2. V lost 2 bases and J lost 3; bases outside the gene matches: 5. This CDR3 has 15 amino acids. In germline, CDR1 is SGHVS, CDR2 FNYEAQ. The CDR3 nucleotides are TGTGCCAGCAGCTTACTCACTAGCGGAAAAGAGACCCAGTACTTC. It is translated as CASSLLTSGKETQYF.

This sequence joins TRBV2 and TRBJ1-2, with D hard to call. The V end was cut by 8 bases, the J end by 4 bases, with 8 bases between. CDR1 SNHLY and CDR2 FYNNEI come from the germline V gene. CDR3 size: 11 residues. DNA for the CDR3: TGTGCCAGCGGTATTTCCTATGGCTACACCTTC. Translation: CASGISYGYTF.

This clone was observed a handful of times. CDR3 protein: CASSQVNTNYGYTF. The CDR3 bases are TGTGCCAGCAGTCAGGTGAATACTAACTATGGCTACACCTTC. V gene TRBV6-6 combines with J gene TRBJ1-2, with D unclear. Deletions cut 5 bases from V and 0 bases from J, with 10 bases between. Germline CDR1 MNHNY, CDR2 SVGAGI (reference sequence). The CDR3 has 14 residues.

This chain joins TRBV5-1 and TRBJ1-1; 9 bases match TRBD1. V gave up 0 bases and J gave up 4 bases; unmatched junction bases: 7. Germline CDR1 is SGHRS and CDR2 is YFSETQ. This CDR3 contains 16 residues. The CDR3: CASSLGTGEGGTEAFF. Here the CDR3 DNA reads TGCGCCAGCAGCTTGGGGACAGGGGAAGGAGGCACTGAAGCTTTCTTT.

The chain couples TRBV9 to TRBJ1-1, with 10 bases aligning to TRBD1. Germline trimming cut 0 bases from V and 6 bases from J; bases unmatched to any gene: 2. Germline CDR1 reads SGDLS; CDR2 reads YYNGEE. CDR3 length: 14 amino acids. The CDR3 loop is CASSVAGQGSEAFF. The CDR3 coding sequence is TGTGCCAGCAGCGTAGCGGGACAGGGGTCTGAAGCTTTCTTT.

The chain has TRBV2 and TRBJ2-4; TRBD2 is a possible D gene (5 bases). The germline V gene has CDR1 SNHLY and CDR2 FYNNEI. Trimming took off 8 bases at V and 0 bases at J, with 23 bases between the two ends. CDR3 size: 18 residues. The CDR3, as DNA: TGTGCCAGCCAGTGGCTAAGGGAGAGGAATCTAGCCAAAAACATTCAGTACTTC. Residues: CASQWLRERNLAKNIQYF.

The table lists this clone with a count of one. The V call is TRBV30, the J call TRBJ1-2, with D perhaps TRBD1 (5 bases). Deletions cut 1 base from V and 5 bases from J, with 17 bases between. The CDR3 extends over 15 amino acids. Germline V gene sequence: CDR1 GTSNPN, CDR2 SVGIG (reference sequence). Written as DNA, the CDR3 is TGTGCCTGGAGTGGGTTGGACTCGGGGGGATATGGCTACACCTTC. As protein: CAWSGLDSGGYGYTF. Looking up the rest from reference TRBV30 and TRBJ1-2 gives the full variable domain: SQTIHQWPATLVQPVGSPLSLECTVEGTSNPNLYWYRQAAGRGLQLLFYSVGIGQISSEVPQNLSASRPQDRQFILSSKKLLLSDSGFYLCAWSGLDSGGYGYTFGSGTRLTVV.

This sequence joins TRBV2 and TRBJ2-7; 10 nucleotides match TRBD2. V was pared by 4 bases and J by 6 bases, with 9 bases of the junction left unmatched. CDR3 length equals 15 residues. CDR1 is SNHLY and CDR2 is FYNNEI in the germline V gene. This CDR3 is CASSGLAGVFFEQYV. The DNA for the CDR3 is TGTGCCAGCAGTGGTCTAGCGGGGGTTTTTTTCGAGCAGTACGTC.

The V and J genes are TRBV5-1 and TRBJ2-1; D perhaps matches TRBD2 (5 bases). Trimming removed 1 base at V and 0 bases at J, with 11 bases between. The V gene's germline CDR1 is SGHRS and CDR2 YFSETQ. The CDR3 loop spans 16 amino acids. CDR3 residues: CASSLLAGSSYNEQFF. The CDR3 DNA reads TGCGCCAGCAGCTTGTTGGCGGGCAGCTCCTACAATGAGCAGTTCTTC.

This clone showed up just once. The rearrangement joins TRBV5-1 to TRBJ1-1; D may be TRBD1 (5 bases). Trimming shortened V by 3 bases and J by 3 bases, and 15 bases separated the two germline ends. Germline-derived CDR1 and CDR2 are SGHRS and YFSETQ. This CDR3 has 15 amino acids. This CDR3 reads CASSSQQVSYTEAFF. DNA for the CDR3: TGCGCCAGCAGCTCCCAACAGGTCAGCTACACTGAAGCTTTCTTT.